One T cell receptor (beta chain) is described in this entry. Its antigen remains unknown. This specimen comes from a study of T cells in narcolepsy. About the research overall: Donors had narcolepsy type 1 or type 2, or were healthy controls.

Study-wide points: Some memory CD4+ repertoires had no autoreactive clone sequences. Same-patient CSF and blood CD4+ T cell clonotypes included HCRT-specific and TRIB2-specific autoreactive ones. Reportedly, autoreactive clonotypes were serially detected in patients' blood but not controls'.

Germline V CDR1 and CDR2: MGHRA, YSYEKL. CDR3 length: 17 amino acids. Between the trimmed V and J ends, which lost 4 bases and 0 bases, there was a span of 18 bases. Assay: immunoSEQ multiplex PCR; the TCRdb copy retains only in-frame clones and omits some. Seen here are tens of thousands of clones, 80% to 85% observed once, and the top ten hold 2.6%. Sequences were obtained from CD45RA- memory CD4+ T cells from PBMCs. The clonotype was recovered from a human donor with narcolepsy. V is TRBV4-1 and J is TRBJ1-2; TRBD1 is a possible D gene (5 bases). The CDR3 loop is CASSRVMTDPTNYGYTF. Written as DNA, the CDR3 is TGCGCCAGCAGCCGAGTAATGACAGACCCTACTAACTATGGCTACACCTTC.